The source of this T cell receptor beta chain is a study of blood T cell repertoires in COVID-19 (dated by TCRdb to about 2020). For the study in its entirety: Collaborator samples came from the United States, Italy and Spain and covered acute and convalescent phases of COVID-19. A freely available public database, intended as a resource for researchers studying the immune response to SARS-CoV-2, is where the repertoires were released. Where available, HLA class I and class II types were obtained from metadata supplied by the sample provider rather than from assay-based typing. Sample metadata almost always included a de-identified subject ID, COVID-19 status, age in years and sex. Subjects who had been exposed to COVID-19, were actively infected with it, or had recovered from it provided the deeply sampled blood TCRbeta repertoires that made up the dataset. The material from the prospective study consisted of cDNA or gDNA derived from T cells, B-cell-depleted T cells, or PBMCs. Samples were obtained from the ongoing ImmuneRACE study (first 160 participants) and from over 1,000 subjects provided by 6 global collaborators.

TCRbeta CDR3 regions were amplified from genomic DNA using the immunoSEQ Assay, a bias-controlled multiplex PCR. As for the original processing: The number of nucleated cells in each sample was estimated by amplification of reference gene primers within the assay. To quantify the absolute abundance of each unique TCRbeta CDR3 rearrangement, sequence reads were collapsed and filtered. For each sample, productive Simpson clonality was calculated as the square root of Simpson's diversity index across productive rearrangements. The clones in this table, taken by TCRdb from immuneACCESS, are in-frame only. Not every clone is retained; where verified, under half of the shortfall comes from an unresolved V gene, and the cause of the rest is unknown. That table supplies the V and J calls and clone size; D and trimming were determined from the DNA. This sample has about 73,000 clones in its table, and roughly 79% of those were observed once. The biggest ten clones account for 20% of the sample.

Each collaborating institution followed its own protocols to collect whole blood in K2EDTA tubes. For TCRbeta analysis, collaborators shipped samples in one of three forms: frozen whole blood, isolated PBMCs, or DNA extracted from either of those sample types. Points on this clone: The antigen it recognizes is unknown. Base qualities were left out, and no much larger clone turns up one base away.

Study-wide conclusions, independent of this receptor: Clinical and demographic metadata were provided uncurated, with the amount varying by source and participant.

Sequencing was done on a sample of peripheral blood. The sequence derives from a woman in her 70s with acute or convalescent COVID-19.

The nucleotides read TGTGCCAGCAGTTTTGGACAGAATCAGCCCCAGCATTTT. The resulting protein is CASSFGQNQPQHF. The V and J segments used are TRBV6-5 and TRBJ1-5, with TRBD1 as a weak D call on 6 bases. From its cysteine to its phenylalanine, the CDR3 spans 13 amino acids. CDR3 DNA is the only sequence kept; it has 39 bases, read in frame from the first base. The germline V gene encodes CDR1 MNHEY and CDR2 SVGAGI. V loses 4 bases, J loses 4 bases, and the germline ends lie 8 bases apart.